This T cell receptor (beta chain) is from a study of long-term antiretroviral therapy in people with HIV. Study in general: The earliest samples came from an era when ART typically awaited falling CD4 counts.

A remark on this clone: The target antigen is unknown.

Study-wide results and limits: Regardless of time point, clones expanded before ART dominated the repertoire. Control repertoires displayed wider CDR3 length ranges than the HIV repertoires.

At minimum, one pre-ART and two post-ART PBMC samples were obtained from each donor. Looked up from germline, CDR1 is ENHRY and CDR2 is SYGVKD. Trimming took off 6 bases at V and 3 bases at J, with 17 bases between the two ends. The CDR3 runs 15 residues. Samples were assayed with immunoSEQ v3.0 at survey level. Method: immunoSEQ multiplex PCR; TCRdb's copy keeps in-frame clones and lacks some. The sample has fewer than 45,000 clones, 70% to 90% seen once. The starting material was unsorted PBMCs, obtained 2.2 years after starting antiretroviral therapy. The V and J genes are TRBV10-3 and TRBJ1-1, with D possibly TRBD1 on 6 matching bases. This TCR was sampled from a young man with HIV. The CDR3 DNA follows: TGTGCCATCAGCCCTAGGGGGGAGGTAGACACTGAAGCTTTCTTT. Translating gives CAISPRGEVDTEAFF.